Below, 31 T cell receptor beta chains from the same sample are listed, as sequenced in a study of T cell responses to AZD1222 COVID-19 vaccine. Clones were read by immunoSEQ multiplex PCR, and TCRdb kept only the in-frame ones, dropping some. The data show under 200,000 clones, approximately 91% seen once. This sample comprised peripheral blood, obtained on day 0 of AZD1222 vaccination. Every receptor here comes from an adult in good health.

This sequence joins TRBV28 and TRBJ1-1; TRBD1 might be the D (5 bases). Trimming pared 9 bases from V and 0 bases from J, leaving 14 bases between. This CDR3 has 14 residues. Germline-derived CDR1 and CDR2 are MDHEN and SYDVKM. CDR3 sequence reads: CASEGPHMNTEAFF. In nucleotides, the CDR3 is TGTGCCAGTGAGGGACCTCACATGAACACTGAAGCTTTCTTT.

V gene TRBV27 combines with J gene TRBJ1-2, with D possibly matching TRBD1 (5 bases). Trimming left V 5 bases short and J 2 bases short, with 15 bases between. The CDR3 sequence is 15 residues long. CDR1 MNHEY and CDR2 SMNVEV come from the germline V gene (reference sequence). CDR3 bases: TGTGCCAGCAGTCCCCACATCTCAGGGAACTATGGCTACACCTTC. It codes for CASSPHISGNYGYTF.

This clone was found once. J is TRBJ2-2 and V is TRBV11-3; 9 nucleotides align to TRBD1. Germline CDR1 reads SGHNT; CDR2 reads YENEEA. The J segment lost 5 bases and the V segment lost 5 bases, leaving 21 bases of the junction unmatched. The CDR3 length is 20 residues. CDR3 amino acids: CASSRLREGYGTGKTGELFF. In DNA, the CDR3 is TGTGCCAGCAGCCGCCTGAGGGAAGGGTACGGGACAGGGAAGACCGGGGAGCTGTTTTTT. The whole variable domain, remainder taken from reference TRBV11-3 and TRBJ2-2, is EAGVVQSPRYKIIEKKQPVAFWCNPISGHNTLYWYLQNLGQGPELLIRYENEEAVDDSQLPKDRFSAERLKGVDSTLKIQPAELGDSAVYLCASSRLREGYGTGKTGELFFGEGSRLTVL.

The CDR3 spells CASSSRDYLTGELFF. CDR3 coding DNA: TGTGCCAGCAGCTCCCGGGACTATCTCACCGGGGAGCTGTTTTTT. V is TRBV5-5 and J is TRBJ2-2; 7 nucleotides line up with TRBD2. The germline V gene encodes CDR1 SGHKS and CDR2 YYEKEE (reference sequence). The CDR3 runs to 15 residues. J gave up 4 bases and V 3 bases, and 6 bases lay outside the gene matches.

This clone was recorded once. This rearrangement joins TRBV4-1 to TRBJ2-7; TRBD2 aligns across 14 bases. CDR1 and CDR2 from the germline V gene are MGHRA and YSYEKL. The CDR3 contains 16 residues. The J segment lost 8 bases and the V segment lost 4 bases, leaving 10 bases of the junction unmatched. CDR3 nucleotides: TGCGCCAGCAGCCCAGGCCGACTAGCGGGAGGGATCCAGCAGTACTTC. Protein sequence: CASSPGRLAGGIQQYF.

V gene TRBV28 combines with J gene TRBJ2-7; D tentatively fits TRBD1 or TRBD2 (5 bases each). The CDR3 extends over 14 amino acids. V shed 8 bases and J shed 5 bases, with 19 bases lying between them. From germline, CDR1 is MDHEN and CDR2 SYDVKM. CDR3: CASVTRGELDEQYF. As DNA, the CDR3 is TGTGCCAGCGTAACTAGGGGCGAGTTGGACGAGCAGTACTTC.

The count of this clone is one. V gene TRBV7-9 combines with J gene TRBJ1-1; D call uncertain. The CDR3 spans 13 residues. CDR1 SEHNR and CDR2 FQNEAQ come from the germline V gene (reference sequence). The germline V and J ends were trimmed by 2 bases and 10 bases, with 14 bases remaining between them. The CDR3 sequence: CASSLKWAPGAFF. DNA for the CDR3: TGTGCCAGCAGCTTAAAATGGGCCCCTGGAGCTTTCTTT.

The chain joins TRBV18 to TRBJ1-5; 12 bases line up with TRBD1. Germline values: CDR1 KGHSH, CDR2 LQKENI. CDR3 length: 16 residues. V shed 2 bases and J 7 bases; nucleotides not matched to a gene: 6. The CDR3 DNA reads TGTGCCAGCTCACCATCGGGACAGGGGGCTGGGCAGCCCCAGCATTTT. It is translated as CASSPSGQGAGQPQHF. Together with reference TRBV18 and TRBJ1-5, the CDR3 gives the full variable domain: NAGVMQNPRHLVRRRGQEARLRCSPMKGHSHVYWYRQLPEEGLKFMVYLQKENIIDESGMPKERFSAEFPKEGPSILRIQQVVRGDSAAYFCASSPSGQGAGQPQHFGDGTRLSIL.

The CDR3 region has the DNA TGTGCCAGCAGCCTAGGACAAATGAACACTGAAGCTTTCTTT. This gives the protein CASSLGQMNTEAFF. The rearrangement joins TRBV7-6 to TRBJ1-1, with D maybe TRBD1 (5 bases). This CDR3 has 14 amino acids. From germline, CDR1 is SGHVS and CDR2 FNYEAQ. V shed 5 bases and J shed 0 bases, with 10 bases lying between them.

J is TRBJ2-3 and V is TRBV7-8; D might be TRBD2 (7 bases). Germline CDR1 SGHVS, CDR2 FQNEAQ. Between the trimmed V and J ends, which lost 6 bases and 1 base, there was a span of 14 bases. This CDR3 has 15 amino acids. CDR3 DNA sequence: TGTGCCAGCAGAAGGGGGGGGCCCGGCACAGATACGCAGTATTTT. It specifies CASRRGGPGTDTQYF.

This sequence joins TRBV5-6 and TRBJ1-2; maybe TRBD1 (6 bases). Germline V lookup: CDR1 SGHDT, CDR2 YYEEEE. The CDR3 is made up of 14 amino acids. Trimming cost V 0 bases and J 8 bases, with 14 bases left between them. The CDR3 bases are TGTGCCAGCAGCTTGGGTCAGGGGCTTAGGGGCTACACCTTC. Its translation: CASSLGQGLRGYTF.

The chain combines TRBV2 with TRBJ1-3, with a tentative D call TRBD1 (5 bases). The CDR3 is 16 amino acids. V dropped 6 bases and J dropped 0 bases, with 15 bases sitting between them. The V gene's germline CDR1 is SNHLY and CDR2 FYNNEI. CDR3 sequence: CASSEEGPSSGNTIYF. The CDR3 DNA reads TGTGCCAGCAGCGAGGAGGGACCGAGCTCTGGAAACACCATATATTTT.

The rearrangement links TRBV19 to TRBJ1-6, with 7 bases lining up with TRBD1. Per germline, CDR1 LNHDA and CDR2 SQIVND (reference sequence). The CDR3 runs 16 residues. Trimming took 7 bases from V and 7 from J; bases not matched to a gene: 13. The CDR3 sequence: CASTLKGALSNSPLHF. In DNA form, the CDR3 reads TGTGCCAGTACTCTGAAGGGGGCCCTATCCAATTCACCCCTCCACTTT. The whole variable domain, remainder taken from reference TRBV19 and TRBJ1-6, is DGGITQSPKYLFRKEGQNVTLSCEQNLNHDAMYWYRQDPGQGLRLIYYSQIVNDFQKGDIAEGYSVSREKKESFPLTVTSAQKNPTAFYLCASTLKGALSNSPLHFGNGTRLTVT.

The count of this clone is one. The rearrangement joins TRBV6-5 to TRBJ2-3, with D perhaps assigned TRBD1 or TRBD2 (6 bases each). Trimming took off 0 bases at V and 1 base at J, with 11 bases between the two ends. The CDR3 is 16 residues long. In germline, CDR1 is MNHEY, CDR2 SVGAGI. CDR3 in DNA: TGTGCCAGCAGTTACTCGTGGAGGGGGGGCACAGATACGCAGTATTTT. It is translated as CASSYSWRGGTDTQYF.

CDR3 amino acids: CASSRGGRQETQYF. The CDR3 region has the DNA TGTGCCAGCAGTCGGGGGGGACGACAAGAGACCCAGTACTTC. J is TRBJ2-5 and V is TRBV25-1, with 8 bases fitting TRBD2. J lost 2 bases, V lost 5 bases, and 4 bases had no gene match. The germline gives CDR1 MGHDK, CDR2 SYGVNS. This CDR3 contains 14 residues.

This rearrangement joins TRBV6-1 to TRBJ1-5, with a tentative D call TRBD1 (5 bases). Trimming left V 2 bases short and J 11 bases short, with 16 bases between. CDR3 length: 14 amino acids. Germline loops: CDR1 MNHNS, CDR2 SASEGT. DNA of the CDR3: TGTGCCAGCAGTGAACCGGGGGAGCCCCGGGCCCAGCATTTT. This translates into CASSEPGEPRAQHF.

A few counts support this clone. CDR3 sequence: CASSLSGSSVLNSYNEQFF. CDR3 bases: TGCGCCAGCAGCTTGAGCGGCTCTTCTGTCCTTAACTCCTACAATGAGCAGTTCTTC. V and J are TRBV5-1 and TRBJ2-1; a weak D match, TRBD2 (5 bases). With 1 base removed from V and 0 bases from J, the gap between germline ends came to 20 bases. Germline CDR1 and CDR2: SGHRS and YFSETQ. The CDR3 has 19 amino acids.

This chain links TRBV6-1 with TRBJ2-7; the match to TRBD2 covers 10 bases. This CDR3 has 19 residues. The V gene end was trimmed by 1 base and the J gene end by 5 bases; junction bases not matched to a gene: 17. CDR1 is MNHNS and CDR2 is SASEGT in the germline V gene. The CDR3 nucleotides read TGTGCCAGCAGTGAAGACACCGGACTAGCGGAATACCTAACCCACGAGCAGTACTTC. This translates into CASSEDTGLAEYLTHEQYF.

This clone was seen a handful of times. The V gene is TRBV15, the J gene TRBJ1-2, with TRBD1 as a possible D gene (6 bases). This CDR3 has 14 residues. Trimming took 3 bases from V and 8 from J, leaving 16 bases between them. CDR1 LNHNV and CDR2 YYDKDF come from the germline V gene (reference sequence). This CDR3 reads CATSSGGAGRGYTF. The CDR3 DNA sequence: TGTGCCACCAGCAGCGGGGGGGCAGGGAGAGGCTACACCTTC.

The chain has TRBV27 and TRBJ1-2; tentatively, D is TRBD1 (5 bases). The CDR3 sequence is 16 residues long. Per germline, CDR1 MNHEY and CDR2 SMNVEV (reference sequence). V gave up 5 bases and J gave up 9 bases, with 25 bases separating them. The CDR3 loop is CASSPTRTSRGGSYTF. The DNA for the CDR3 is TGTGCCAGCAGTCCTACCCGTACTTCTCGGGGGGGTAGCTACACCTTC.

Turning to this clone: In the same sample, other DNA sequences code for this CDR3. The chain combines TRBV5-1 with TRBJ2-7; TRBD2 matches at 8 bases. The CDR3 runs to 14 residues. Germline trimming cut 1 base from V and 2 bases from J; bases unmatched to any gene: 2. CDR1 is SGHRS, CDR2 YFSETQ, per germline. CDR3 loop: CASSLTSGTYEQYF. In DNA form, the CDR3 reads TGCGCCAGCAGCTTGACTAGCGGAACCTACGAGCAGTACTTC.

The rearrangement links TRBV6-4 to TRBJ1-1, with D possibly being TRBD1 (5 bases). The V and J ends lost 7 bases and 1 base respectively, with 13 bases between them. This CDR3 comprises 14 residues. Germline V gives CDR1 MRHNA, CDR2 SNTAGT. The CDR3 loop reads CASKVWDGNTEAFF. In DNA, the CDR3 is TGTGCCAGCAAGGTTTGGGACGGGAACACTGAAGCTTTCTTT.

CDR3 DNA: TGTGCCAGCAGTTTTACGGGACTAGCGGACCAAGAGACCCAGTACTTC. Its protein is CASSFTGLADQETQYF. This chain links TRBV27 with TRBJ2-5, with 11 bases that match TRBD2. V was clipped by 3 bases and J by 0 bases; unmatched bases: 3. From germline, CDR1 is MNHEY and CDR2 SMNVEV (reference sequence). This CDR3 contains 16 residues.

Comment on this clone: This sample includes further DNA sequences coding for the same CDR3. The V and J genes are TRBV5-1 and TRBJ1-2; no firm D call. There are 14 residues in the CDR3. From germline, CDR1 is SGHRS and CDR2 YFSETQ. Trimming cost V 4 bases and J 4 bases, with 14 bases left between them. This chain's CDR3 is CASSLEGEGYGYTF. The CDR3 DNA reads TGCGCCAGCAGCCTCGAGGGCGAAGGCTATGGCTACACCTTC.

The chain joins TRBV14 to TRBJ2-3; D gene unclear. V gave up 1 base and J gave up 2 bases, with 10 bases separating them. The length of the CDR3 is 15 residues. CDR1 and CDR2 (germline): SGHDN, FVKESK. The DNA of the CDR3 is TGTGCCAGCAGCCAAGTTCTAGGGTCCACAGATACGCAGTATTTT. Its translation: CASSQVLGSTDTQYF.

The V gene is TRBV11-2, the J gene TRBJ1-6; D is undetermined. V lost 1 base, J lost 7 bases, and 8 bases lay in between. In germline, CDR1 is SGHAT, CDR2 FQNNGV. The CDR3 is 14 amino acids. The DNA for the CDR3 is TGTGCCAGCAGCTTAGTAGATAGGAATTCACCCCTCCACTTT. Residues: CASSLVDRNSPLHF.

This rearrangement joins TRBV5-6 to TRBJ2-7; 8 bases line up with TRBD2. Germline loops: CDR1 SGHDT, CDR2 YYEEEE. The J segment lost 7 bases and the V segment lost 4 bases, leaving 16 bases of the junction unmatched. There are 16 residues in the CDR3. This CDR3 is CASSGSGLGQGYEQYF. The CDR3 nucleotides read TGTGCCAGCAGCGGATCGGGACTAGGCCAGGGGTATGAGCAGTACTTC. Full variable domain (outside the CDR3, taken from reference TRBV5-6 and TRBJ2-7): DAGVTQSPTHLIKTRGQQVTLRCSPKSGHDTVSWYQQALGQGPQFIFQYYEEEERQRGNFPDRFSGHQFPNYSSELNVNALLLGDSALYLCASSGSGLGQGYEQYFGPGTRLTVT.

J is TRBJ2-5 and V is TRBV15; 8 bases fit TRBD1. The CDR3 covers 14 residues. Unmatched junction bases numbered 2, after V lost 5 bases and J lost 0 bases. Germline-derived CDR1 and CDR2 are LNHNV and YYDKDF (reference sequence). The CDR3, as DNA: TGTGCCACCAGCCGGGACAGGAACCAAGAGACCCAGTACTTC. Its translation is CATSRDRNQETQYF.

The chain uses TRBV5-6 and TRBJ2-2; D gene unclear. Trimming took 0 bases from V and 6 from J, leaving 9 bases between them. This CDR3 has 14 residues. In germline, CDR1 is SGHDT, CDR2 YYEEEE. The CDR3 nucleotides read TGTGCCAGCAGCTTGGCCTTAGGAGCCGGGGAGCTGTTTTTT. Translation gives CASSLALGAGELFF.

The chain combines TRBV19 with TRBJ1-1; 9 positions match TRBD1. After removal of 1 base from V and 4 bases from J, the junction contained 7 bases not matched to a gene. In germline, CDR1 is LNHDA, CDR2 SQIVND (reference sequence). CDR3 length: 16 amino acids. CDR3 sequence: CASSIGQGGFSTEAFF. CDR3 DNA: TGTGCCAGTAGTATAGGACAGGGGGGTTTCAGCACTGAAGCTTTCTTT.

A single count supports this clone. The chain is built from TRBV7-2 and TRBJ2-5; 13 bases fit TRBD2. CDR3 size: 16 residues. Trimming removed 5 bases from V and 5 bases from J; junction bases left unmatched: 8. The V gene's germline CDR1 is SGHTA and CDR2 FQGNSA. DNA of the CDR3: TGTGCCAGCAGCATCCGGGGACTAGCGGGGAGGGAGACCCAGTACTTC. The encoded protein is CASSIRGLAGRETQYF.